These 31 T cell receptor beta chains were sequenced from one sample in a study of T cell responses to AZD1222 COVID-19 vaccine. Here immunoSEQ multiplex PCR was the method, and the copy in TCRdb shows in-frame clones only, minus some. The table shows about 100,000 clones, with 88% occurring only once. Sample: peripheral blood, taken on day 0 of AZD1222 vaccination. The receptors were gathered from an adult in good health.

V gene TRBV10-3 combines with J gene TRBJ1-2, with 8 bases that match TRBD1. This CDR3 contains 15 residues. Germline assignment: CDR1 ENHRY and CDR2 SYGVKD. V was clipped by 6 bases and J by 3 bases; unmatched bases: 9. The CDR3, as DNA: TGTGCCATCAGGCGGTCAGGGGGCGAGGACTATGGCTACACCTTC. Translating gives CAIRRSGGEDYGYTF.

V and J are TRBV12-3 or TRBV12-4 and TRBJ1-5; D ambiguous. The ends were cut back, 3 bases at V and 5 bases at J, with 8 bases in the middle. The CDR3 consists of 13 residues. CDR3 amino acids: CASSFDVHQPQHF. Here the CDR3 DNA reads TGTGCCAGCAGTTTCGATGTCCATCAGCCCCAGCATTTT.

Of note for this clone: The junction shows a germline mismatch at one end, possibly a read error. This sequence joins TRBV19 and TRBJ1-3; 7 nucleotides agree with TRBD1. The CDR3 is made up of 13 amino acids. The germline CDR1 and CDR2 sequences are LNHDA and SQIVND (reference sequence). In nucleotides, the CDR3 is TGTGCCAGTAGTTCCCCCGGGACAGCACTCGCGAATTTT. This translates into CASSSPGTALANF.

The chain employs TRBV4-3 and TRBJ1-2; no definite D call. The germline V gene encodes CDR1 LGHNA and CDR2 YSLEER. V lost 0 bases, J lost 3 bases, and 8 bases lay in between. This CDR3 has 14 amino acids. The CDR3 bases are TGCGCCAGCAGCCAAGATCCCGGGGACTATGGCTACACCTTC. Its protein is CASSQDPGDYGYTF.

This sequence joins TRBV20-1 and TRBJ1-1, with 7 bases fitting TRBD1. This CDR3 spans 10 amino acids. Germline V gene lookup returns CDR1 DFQATT and CDR2 SNEGSKA (reference sequence). J gave up 10 bases and V 7 bases, and 6 bases lay outside the gene matches. The chain's CDR3 is CSDATGPAFF. The CDR3 bases are TGCAGTGACGCGACAGGGCCAGCTTTCTTT.

The chain couples TRBV11-2 to TRBJ1-1; 7 positions match TRBD1. The CDR3 covers 18 residues. Germline CDR1 reads SGHAT; CDR2 reads FQNNGV. The J segment lost 1 base and the V segment lost 5 bases, leaving 16 bases of the junction unmatched. This chain's CDR3 is CASSPASGQIKTNTEAFF. The CDR3 nucleotides read TGTGCCAGCAGCCCGGCGTCGGGACAGATAAAGACGAACACTGAAGCTTTCTTT.

This chain connects TRBV7-3 to TRBJ2-3, with no clear D. The CDR3 runs 15 residues. In germline, CDR1 is SGHTA, CDR2 FQGTGA. Trimming removed 3 bases from V and 5 bases from J, with 15 bases in between. CDR3 in amino acids: CASSFTAAPQDTQYF. CDR3 coding DNA: TGTGCCAGCAGCTTTACCGCCGCGCCCCAAGATACGCAGTATTTT.

The chain carries TRBV7-9 and TRBJ1-5; 7 nucleotides match TRBD1. The CDR3 totals 14 residues. After removal of 5 bases from V and 2 bases from J, the junction contained 3 bases not matched to a gene. Germline V CDR1 and CDR2: SEHNR, FQNEAQ (reference sequence). The CDR3 loop is CASSLTGGNQPQHF. CDR3 DNA: TGTGCCAGCAGCCTAACAGGGGGCAATCAGCCCCAGCATTTT.

Worth noting for this clone: Other DNA sequences in this specimen translate into the identical CDR3. This chain connects TRBV10-3 to TRBJ2-1; TRBD2 matches 11 bases. Germline V lookup: CDR1 ENHRY, CDR2 SYGVKD. Unmatched junction bases numbered 6, after V lost 7 bases and J lost 10 bases. The CDR3 spans 13 residues. The CDR3: CAITGTSGGEQFF. CDR3 in DNA: TGTGCCATCACAGGGACTAGCGGCGGCGAGCAGTTCTTC.

The V call is TRBV4-1, the J call TRBJ1-4, with TRBD1 matching over 9 bases. The CDR3 contains 16 residues. In germline, CDR1 is MGHRA, CDR2 YSYEKL. Germline trimming cut 3 bases from V and 7 bases from J; bases unmatched to any gene: 9. The DNA of the CDR3 is TGCGCCAGCAGCCACCTAACGGGGACAGGGAGTGAAAAACTGTTTTTT. Translating it yields CASSHLTGTGSEKLFF.

About this clone itself: The junction departs from germline at one end; a sequencing error may be responsible. The chain couples TRBV11-2 to TRBJ1-4; D is unresolved. The CDR3 runs 14 residues. From germline, CDR1 is SGHAT and CDR2 FQNNGV. In DNA, the CDR3 is TGTGCCAGCAGCCATAGTTCTGGAGGCGGCAGCGTGCTTTTT. Translating it yields CASSHSSGGGSVLF.

This clone came up a few times. This chain joins TRBV21-1 and TRBJ1-2; the table's TRBD1 call for D was not verified on the DNA. TRBV21-1 is classified as a pseudogene. The CDR3 is 13 residues long. The CDR3 region has the DNA TGTGCCAGCCCGTTCCGGGACAAGGATGGCTACACCTTC. This sequence encodes CASPFRDKDGYTF.

In regard to this clone: The same CDR3 also results from other DNA sequences found in this sample. The chain is built from TRBV18 and TRBJ2-5; D might be TRBD2 (6 bases). With 3 bases removed from V and 1 base from J, the gap between germline ends came to 9 bases. The CDR3 sequence is 14 residues long. The germline V gene has CDR1 KGHSH and CDR2 LQKENI. The CDR3 coding sequence is TGTGCCAGCTCACCCGGACTATCCCAAGAGACCCAGTACTTC. Protein: CASSPGLSQETQYF.

V and J are TRBV5-1 and TRBJ2-1, with D tentatively TRBD2 (6 bases). V gave up 0 bases and J gave up 5 bases, with 12 bases separating them. The CDR3 is 15 residues long. The germline V gene encodes CDR1 SGHRS and CDR2 YFSETQ. CDR3 in DNA: TGCGCCAGCAGCTTGGCCGGGGGTTATGACAATGAGCAGTTCTTC. This encodes CASSLAGGYDNEQFF.

This rearrangement joins TRBV6-5 to TRBJ2-4, with 7 bases aligning to TRBD1. The germline V gene has CDR1 MNHEY and CDR2 SVGAGI. The CDR3 has 13 residues. After removal of 4 bases from V and 4 bases from J, the junction contained 1 base not matched to a gene. The CDR3 sequence: CASSWDSKNIQYF. The DNA for the CDR3 is TGTGCCAGCAGTTGGGACAGTAAAAACATTCAGTACTTC.

The rearrangement links TRBV6-5 to TRBJ2-7; 7 bases are a match to TRBD2. Germline V gene lookup returns CDR1 MNHEY and CDR2 SVGAGI. This CDR3 region has 13 residues. J gave up 3 bases and V 10 bases, and 9 bases lay outside the gene matches. The CDR3 coding sequence is TGTGCCACCCTGGGACTACCCAACTACGAGCAGTACTTC. Protein sequence: CATLGLPNYEQYF.

The chain combines TRBV28 with TRBJ1-1, with D tentatively TRBD1 (6 bases). This CDR3 has 15 residues. CDR1 is MDHEN, CDR2 SYDVKM, per germline. V was trimmed by 6 bases and J by 1 base, leaving 15 bases between them. This chain's CDR3 is CASRGPPGANTEAFF. In DNA, the CDR3 is TGTGCCAGCAGGGGCCCGCCAGGGGCGAACACTGAAGCTTTCTTT.

V is TRBV19 and J is TRBJ1-1; D is uncertain. The CDR3 runs to 13 residues. Deletions cut 3 bases from V and 1 base from J, with 6 bases between. Germline V gene data show CDR1 as LNHDA and CDR2 as SQIVND (reference sequence). The CDR3 DNA is TGTGCCAGTAGTATTGCCGAGAACACTGAAGCTTTCTTT. It encodes CASSIAENTEAFF.

This clone was seen once. The chain has TRBV24-1 and TRBJ2-7; a weak D match, TRBD2 (6 bases). CDR1 and CDR2 (germline): KGHDR, SFDVKD. The ends were cut back, 5 bases at V and 0 bases at J, with 10 bases in the middle. The CDR3 spans 14 residues. CDR3 DNA: TGTGCCACCAGTGGTGCGGGATCCTCCTACGAGCAGTACTTC. Its protein is CATSGAGSSYEQYF.

The V call is TRBV27, the J call TRBJ2-5; 7 bases fit TRBD1. V shed 2 bases and J 2 bases; nucleotides not matched to a gene: 8. The CDR3 consists of 16 residues. The germline V gene encodes CDR1 MNHEY and CDR2 SMNVEV (reference sequence). The CDR3 DNA reads TGTGCCAGCAGTTTAAAAACCGGGACAGCGCAAGAGACCCAGTACTTC. Translation gives CASSLKTGTAQETQYF.

A few counts support this clone. CDR3 DNA: TGTGCCAGCAGCCCACGGGCGGGAGCCTACGAGCAGTACTTC. It yields the protein CASSPRAGAYEQYF. V is TRBV7-8 and J is TRBJ2-7; 7 bases align to TRBD2. The CDR3 length is 14 residues. With V trimmed by 5 bases and J by 2 bases, 6 bases remained unmatched. The V gene's germline CDR1 is SGHVS and CDR2 FQNEAQ.

The CDR3: CASSGGNSPQPQHF. The DNA for the CDR3 is TGTGCCAGCAGTGGGGGAAACAGTCCACAGCCCCAGCATTTT. The rearrangement joins TRBV28 to TRBJ1-5; tentative D call: TRBD1 (5 bases). There are 14 residues in the CDR3. V was shortened by 5 bases and J by 7 bases, with 15 bases between the two germline ends. The germline CDR1 and CDR2 sequences are MDHEN and SYDVKM.

This clone was observed once. Other DNA sequences from this sample encode an identical CDR3 as well. CDR3 loop: CASSQGGANVLTF. Written as DNA, the CDR3 is TGTGCCAGCAGCCAAGGAGGGGCCAACGTCCTGACTTTC. The chain is built from TRBV3-1 (or the pseudogene TRBV3-2) and TRBJ2-6; no clear D gene. Between the trimmed V and J ends, which lost 1 base and 4 bases, there was a span of 2 bases. The CDR3 loop spans 13 amino acids. Germline V gene sequence: CDR1 LGHDT, CDR2 YNNKEL (reference sequence).

The CDR3 sequence: CATSRDSGETQYF. The CDR3 nucleotides read TGTGCCACCAGCAGAGATTCGGGGGAGACCCAGTACTTC. V usage is TRBV15 and J usage is TRBJ2-5; TRBD2 is a possible D gene (5 bases). CDR1 is LNHNV and CDR2 is YYDKDF in the germline V gene (reference sequence). The CDR3 contains 13 residues. V was pared by 0 bases and J by 5 bases, with 7 bases between.

The V call is TRBV7-8, the J call TRBJ2-1; 7 bases fit TRBD1. The CDR3 covers 17 residues. The trim removed 1 base at V and 0 bases at J, leaving 6 bases unmatched. From germline, CDR1 is SGHVS and CDR2 FQNEAQ. CDR3: CASSLGRGRNSYNEQFF. The CDR3 DNA reads TGTGCCAGCAGCTTAGGAAGGGGGCGTAACTCCTACAATGAGCAGTTCTTC.

On this clone itself: One end of the junction fails to match germline, which may point to a read error. The rearrangement links TRBV9 to TRBJ2-5, with 15 positions matching TRBD2. This CDR3 has 17 amino acids. Per the germline V gene, CDR1 is SGDLS and CDR2 is YYNGEE. This CDR3 reads CARSETGLAGGGETQYF. Written as DNA, the CDR3 is TGTGCCCGCAGCGAGACCGGACTAGCGGGAGGGGGGGAGACCCAGTACTTC.

The CDR3 DNA reads TGTGCCAGCAGCCCCGCACTAGCGGGAGTGTATGAGCAGTACTTC. This sequence encodes CASSPALAGVYEQYF. The rearrangement links TRBV7-9 to TRBJ2-7; TRBD2 matches at 11 bases. Losses at the gene ends were 5 bases for V and 7 bases for J; bases not matched to a gene: 10. The germline V gene encodes CDR1 SEHNR and CDR2 FQNEAQ (reference sequence). This CDR3 region has 15 residues.

This clone is a singleton in its sample. The chain combines TRBV5-4 with TRBJ2-1, with D perhaps given as TRBD1 or TRBD2 (6 bases each). Trimming removed 0 bases from V and 8 bases from J, with 9 bases in between. This CDR3 has 13 amino acids. Looked up from germline, CDR1 is SGHNT and CDR2 is YYREEE (reference sequence). As DNA, the CDR3 is TGTGCCAGCAGCTTGGCCGGGGGCTATGAGCAGTTCTTC. Amino acids: CASSLAGGYEQFF.

This sequence joins TRBV4-1 and TRBJ2-4; tentatively, D is TRBD1 or TRBD2 (5 bases each). With 1 base removed from V and 8 bases from J, the gap between germline ends came to 21 bases. Germline lookup yields CDR1 MGHRA and CDR2 YSYEKL. The CDR3 loop spans 17 amino acids. CDR3 residues: CASSQGVAPFGGYIQYF. DNA of the CDR3: TGCGCCAGCAGCCAAGGAGTGGCGCCCTTTGGGGGATACATTCAGTACTTC.

This clone occurred once. The chain combines TRBV12-5 with TRBJ2-1; D remains ambiguous. Trimming cost V 7 bases and J 3 bases, with 13 bases left between them. CDR3 length equals 14 residues. Looked up from germline, CDR1 is LGHNT and CDR2 is FRNRAP. The CDR3 sequence is CASAPLGIYNEQFF. The DNA of the CDR3 is TGTGCTAGTGCCCCCTTGGGGATCTACAATGAGCAGTTCTTC.

The chain employs TRBV7-2 and TRBJ1-5, with D possibly being TRBD1 (5 bases). V lost 3 bases and J lost 4, with 16 bases in between. Germline V CDR1 and CDR2: SGHTA, FQGNSA. The CDR3 totals 16 residues. The CDR3 sequence is CASSFQDFAGNQPQHF. The CDR3 region has the DNA TGTGCCAGCAGCTTTCAAGATTTTGCAGGGAATCAGCCCCAGCATTTT.